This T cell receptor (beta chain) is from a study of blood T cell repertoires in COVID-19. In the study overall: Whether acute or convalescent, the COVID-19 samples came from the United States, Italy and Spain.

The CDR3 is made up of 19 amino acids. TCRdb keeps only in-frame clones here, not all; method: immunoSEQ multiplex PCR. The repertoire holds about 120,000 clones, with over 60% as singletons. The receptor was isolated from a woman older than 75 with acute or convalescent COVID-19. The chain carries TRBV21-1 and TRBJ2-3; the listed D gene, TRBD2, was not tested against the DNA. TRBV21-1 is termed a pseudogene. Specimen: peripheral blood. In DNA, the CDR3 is TGTGCCAGCAGCAAAATGGTGGGACTAGCGGGGGGCCTCACAGATACGCAGTATTTT. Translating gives CASSKMVGLAGGLTDTQYF.